This TCR beta chain was observed in a study of blood T cells in healthy people across ages. Study-level points and caveats: Across the age range, TCR beta diversity per million T cells fell in a roughly linear way. The long-lived group displayed more naive CD4+ cells, plus higher diversity, than the aged donors did.

At least ten counts were recorded for this clonotype. The antigen is not known. Then a second PCR, running roughly 6 to 11 cycles, was carried out with a sample-barcoded 5' primer and a J-beta primer mix. The authors tagged each cDNA molecule using a template-switch adaptor with 12 random nucleotides. Each CDR3 protein gets one entry after TCRdb re-called the 5' RACE reads with MiXCR. The sample lists approximately 2,000,000 distinct CDR3 sequences, more than 35% occurring once. The germline gives CDR1 SQVTM, CDR2 ANQGSEA. V was pared by 8 bases and J by 4 bases, with 15 bases between. This CDR3 has 14 amino acids.

The sequence came from a human donor in good health. The genes are TRBV29-1 and TRBJ2-6; D may be TRBD1 (6 bases). The sequenced sample was blood. The CDR3 region has the DNA TGCAGCACAAGAGGGGACACAGGGGCCAACGTCCTGACTTTC. Residues: CSTRGDTGANVLTF.